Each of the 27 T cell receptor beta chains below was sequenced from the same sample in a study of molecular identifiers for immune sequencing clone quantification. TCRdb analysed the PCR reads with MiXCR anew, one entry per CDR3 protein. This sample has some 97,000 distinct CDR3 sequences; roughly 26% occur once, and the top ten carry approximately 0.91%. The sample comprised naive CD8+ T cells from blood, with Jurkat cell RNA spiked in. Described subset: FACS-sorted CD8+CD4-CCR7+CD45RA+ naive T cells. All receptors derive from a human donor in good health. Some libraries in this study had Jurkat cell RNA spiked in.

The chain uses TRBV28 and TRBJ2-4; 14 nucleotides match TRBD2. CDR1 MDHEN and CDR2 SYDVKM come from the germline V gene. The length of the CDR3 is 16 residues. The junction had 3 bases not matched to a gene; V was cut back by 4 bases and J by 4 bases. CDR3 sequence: CASSSRLAGGKNIQYF. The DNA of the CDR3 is TGTGCCAGCAGTTCGCGACTAGCGGGAGGGAAAAACATTCAGTACTTC.

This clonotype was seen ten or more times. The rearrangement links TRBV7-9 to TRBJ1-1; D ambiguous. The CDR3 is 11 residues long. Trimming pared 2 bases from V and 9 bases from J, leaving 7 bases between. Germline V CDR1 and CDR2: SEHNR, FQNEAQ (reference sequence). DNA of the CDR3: TGTGCCAGCAGCTTACTTTTGCAAGCTTTCTTT. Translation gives CASSLLLQAFF.

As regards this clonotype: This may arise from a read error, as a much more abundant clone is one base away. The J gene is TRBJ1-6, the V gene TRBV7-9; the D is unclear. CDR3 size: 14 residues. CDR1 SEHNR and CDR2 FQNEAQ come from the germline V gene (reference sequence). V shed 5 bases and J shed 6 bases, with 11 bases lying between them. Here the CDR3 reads CASSLDSCNSPLHF. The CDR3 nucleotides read TGTGCCAGCAGCCTTGACTCATGTAATTCACCCCTCCACTTT.

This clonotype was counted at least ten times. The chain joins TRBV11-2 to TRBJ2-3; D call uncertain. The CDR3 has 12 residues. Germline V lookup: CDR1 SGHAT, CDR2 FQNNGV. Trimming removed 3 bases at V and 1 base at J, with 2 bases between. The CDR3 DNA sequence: TGTGCCAGCAGCTTCGGCACAGATACGCAGTATTTT. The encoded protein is CASSFGTDTQYF.

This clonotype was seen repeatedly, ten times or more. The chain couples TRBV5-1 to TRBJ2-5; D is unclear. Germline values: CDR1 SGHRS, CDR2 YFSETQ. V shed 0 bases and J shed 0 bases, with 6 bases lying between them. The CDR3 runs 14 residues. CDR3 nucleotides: TGCGCCAGCAGCTTGGCGAACAACCAAGAGACCCAGTACTTC. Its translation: CASSLANNQETQYF.

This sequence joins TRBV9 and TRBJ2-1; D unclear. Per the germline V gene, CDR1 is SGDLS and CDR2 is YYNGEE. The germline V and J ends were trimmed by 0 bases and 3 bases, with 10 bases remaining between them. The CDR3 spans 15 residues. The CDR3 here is CASSVAAGVYNEQFF. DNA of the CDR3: TGTGCCAGCAGCGTAGCAGCAGGCGTCTACAATGAGCAGTTCTTC. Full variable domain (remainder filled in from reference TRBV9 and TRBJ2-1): DSGVTQTPKHLITATGQRVTLRCSPRSGDLSVYWYQQSLDQGLQFLIQYYNGEERAKGNILERFSAQQFPDLHSELNLSSLELGDSALYFCASSVAAGVYNEQFFGPGTRLTVL.

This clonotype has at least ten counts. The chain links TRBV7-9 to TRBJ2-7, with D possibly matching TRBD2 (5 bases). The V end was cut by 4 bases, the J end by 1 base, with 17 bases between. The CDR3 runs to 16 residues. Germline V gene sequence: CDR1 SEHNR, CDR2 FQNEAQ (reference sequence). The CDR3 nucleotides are TGTGCCAGCAGCTCGAGTGGGAGCGACAAGTCCTACGAGCAGTACTTC. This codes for CASSSSGSDKSYEQYF.

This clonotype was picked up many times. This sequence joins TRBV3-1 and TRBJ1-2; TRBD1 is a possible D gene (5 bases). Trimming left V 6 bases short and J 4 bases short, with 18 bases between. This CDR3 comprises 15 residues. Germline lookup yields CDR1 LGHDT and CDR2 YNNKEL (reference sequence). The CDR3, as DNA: TGTGCCAGCAGTCCGATCAATACAGGCGGCTATGGCTACACCTTC. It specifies CASSPINTGGYGYTF.

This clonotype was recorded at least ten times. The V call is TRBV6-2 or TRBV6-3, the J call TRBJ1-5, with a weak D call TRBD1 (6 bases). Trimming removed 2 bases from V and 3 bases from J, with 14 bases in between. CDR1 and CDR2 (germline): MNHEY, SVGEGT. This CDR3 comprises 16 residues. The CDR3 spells CASSYRMTGLNQPQHF. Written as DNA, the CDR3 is TGTGCCAGCAGTTACCGTATGACAGGACTCAATCAGCCCCAGCATTTT.

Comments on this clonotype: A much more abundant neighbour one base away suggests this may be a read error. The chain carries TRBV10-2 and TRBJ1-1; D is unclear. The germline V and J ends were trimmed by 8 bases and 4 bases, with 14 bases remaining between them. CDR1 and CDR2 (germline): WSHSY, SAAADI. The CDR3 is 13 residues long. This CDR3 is CASGPGLSTEAFF. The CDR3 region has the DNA TGCGCCAGCGGTCCAGGTCTAAGCACTGAAGCTTTCTTT.

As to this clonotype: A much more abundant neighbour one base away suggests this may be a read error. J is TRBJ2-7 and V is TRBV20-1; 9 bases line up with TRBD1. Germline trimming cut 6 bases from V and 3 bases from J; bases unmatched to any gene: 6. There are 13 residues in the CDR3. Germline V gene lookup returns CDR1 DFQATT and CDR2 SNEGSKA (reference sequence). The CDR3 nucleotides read TGCAGTGCGGGGGGACAGGGTAGCTACGAGCAGTACTTC. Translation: CSAGGQGSYEQYF.

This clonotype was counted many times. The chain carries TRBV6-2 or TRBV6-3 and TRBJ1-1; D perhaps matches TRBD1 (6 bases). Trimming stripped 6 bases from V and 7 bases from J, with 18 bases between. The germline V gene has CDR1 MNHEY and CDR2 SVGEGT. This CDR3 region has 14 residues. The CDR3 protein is CASRSTGYYGEAFF. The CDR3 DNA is TGTGCCAGCAGATCAACAGGGTACTACGGTGAAGCTTTCTTT.

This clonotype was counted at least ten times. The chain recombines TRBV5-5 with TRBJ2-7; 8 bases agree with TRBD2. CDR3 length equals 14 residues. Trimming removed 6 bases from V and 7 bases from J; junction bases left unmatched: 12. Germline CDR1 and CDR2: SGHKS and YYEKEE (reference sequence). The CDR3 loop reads CASTRPGGPREQYF. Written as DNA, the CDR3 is TGTGCCAGCACCCGGCCGGGAGGGCCAAGGGAGCAGTACTTC.

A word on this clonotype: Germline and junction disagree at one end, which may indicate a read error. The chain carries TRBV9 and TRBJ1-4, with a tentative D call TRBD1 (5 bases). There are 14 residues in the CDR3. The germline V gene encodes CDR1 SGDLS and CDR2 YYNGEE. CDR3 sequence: CAGSTGVTNEKLFF. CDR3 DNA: TGTGCCGGCAGCACGGGGGTAACTAATGAAAAACTGTTTTTT. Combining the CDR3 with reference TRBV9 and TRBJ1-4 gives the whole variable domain DSGVTQTPKHLITATGQRVTLRCSPRSGDLSVYWYQQSLDQGLQFLIQYYNGEERAKGNILERFSAQQFPDLHSELNLSSLELGDSALYFCAGSTGVTNEKLFFGSGTQLSVL.

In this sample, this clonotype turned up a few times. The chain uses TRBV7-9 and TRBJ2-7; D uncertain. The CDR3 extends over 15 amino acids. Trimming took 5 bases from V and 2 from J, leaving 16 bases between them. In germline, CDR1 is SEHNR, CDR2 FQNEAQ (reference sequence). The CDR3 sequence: CASSDHGQSPYEQYF. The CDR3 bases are TGTGCCAGCAGCGATCATGGGCAGTCTCCCTACGAGCAGTACTTC.

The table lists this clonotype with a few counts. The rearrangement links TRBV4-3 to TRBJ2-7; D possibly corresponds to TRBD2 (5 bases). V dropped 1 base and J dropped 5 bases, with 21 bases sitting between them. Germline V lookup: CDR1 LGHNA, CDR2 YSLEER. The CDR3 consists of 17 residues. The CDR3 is CASSQVGRGIAGDEQYF. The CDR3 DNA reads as TGCGCCAGCAGCCAAGTCGGGCGAGGAATAGCCGGGGACGAGCAGTACTTC.

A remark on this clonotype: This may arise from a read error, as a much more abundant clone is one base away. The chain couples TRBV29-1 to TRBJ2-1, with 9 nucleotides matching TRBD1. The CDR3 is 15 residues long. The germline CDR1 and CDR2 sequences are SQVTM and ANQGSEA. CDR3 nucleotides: TGCAGGCATATCACGGGACAGGGCTTACTCAATGAGCAGTTCTTC. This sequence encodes CRHITGQGLLNEQFF.

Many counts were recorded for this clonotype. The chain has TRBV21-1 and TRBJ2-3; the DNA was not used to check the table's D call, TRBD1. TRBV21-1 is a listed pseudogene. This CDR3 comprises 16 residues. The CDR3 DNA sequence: TGTGCCAGCAGCAAAGGCCTGGACAGGGTGACAGATACGCAGTATTTT. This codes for CASSKGLDRVTDTQYF.

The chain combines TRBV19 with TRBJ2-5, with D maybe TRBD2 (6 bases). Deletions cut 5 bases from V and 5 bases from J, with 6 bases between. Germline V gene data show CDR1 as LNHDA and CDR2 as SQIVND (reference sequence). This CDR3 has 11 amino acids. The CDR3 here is CASSLAETQYF. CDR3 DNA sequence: TGTGCCAGTAGTCTAGCGGAGACCCAGTACTTC. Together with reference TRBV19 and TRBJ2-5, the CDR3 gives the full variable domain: DGGITQSPKYLFRKEGQNVTLSCEQNLNHDAMYWYRQDPGQGLRLIYYSQIVNDFQKGDIAEGYSVSREKKESFPLTVTSAQKNPTAFYLCASSLAETQYFGPGTRLLVL.

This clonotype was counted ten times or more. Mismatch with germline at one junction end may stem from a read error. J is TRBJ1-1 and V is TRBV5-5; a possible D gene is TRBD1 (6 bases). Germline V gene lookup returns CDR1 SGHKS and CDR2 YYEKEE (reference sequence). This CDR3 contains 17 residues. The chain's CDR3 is CASRLDAIPKGDTEAFF. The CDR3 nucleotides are TGTGCCAGCAGGTTGGACGCCATCCCGAAGGGGGACACTGAAGCTTTCTTT.

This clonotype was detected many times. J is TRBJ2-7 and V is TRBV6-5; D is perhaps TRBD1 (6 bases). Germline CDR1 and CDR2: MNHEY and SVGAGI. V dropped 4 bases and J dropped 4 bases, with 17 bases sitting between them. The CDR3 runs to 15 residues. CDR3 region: CASSSGTPDGYEQYF. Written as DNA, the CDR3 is TGTGCCAGCAGTTCCGGGACACCAGACGGTTACGAGCAGTACTTC.

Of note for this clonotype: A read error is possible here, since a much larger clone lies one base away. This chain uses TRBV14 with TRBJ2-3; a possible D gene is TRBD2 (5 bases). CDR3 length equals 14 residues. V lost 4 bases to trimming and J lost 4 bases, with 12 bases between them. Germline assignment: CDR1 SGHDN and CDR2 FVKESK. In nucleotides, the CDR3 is TGTGCCAGCAGCCTTCTGCCAGCGGCAGATACGCAGTATTTT. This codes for CASSLLPAADTQYF.

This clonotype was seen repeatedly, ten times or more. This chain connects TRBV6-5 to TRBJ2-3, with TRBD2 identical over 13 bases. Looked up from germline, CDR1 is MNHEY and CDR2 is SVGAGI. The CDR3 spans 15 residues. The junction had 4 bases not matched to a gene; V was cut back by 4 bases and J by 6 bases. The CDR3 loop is CASSWLTSGRDTQYF. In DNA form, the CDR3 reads TGTGCCAGCAGTTGGTTGACTAGCGGGAGGGATACGCAGTATTTT.

CDR3 sequence: CASSQEGGLTGTGDLYEQYF. The CDR3 nucleotides read TGTGCCAGCAGCCAAGAAGGGGGCCTTACCGGGACAGGGGATCTCTACGAGCAGTACTTC. The chain carries TRBV14 and TRBJ2-7, with 10 bases aligning to TRBD1. The CDR3 covers 20 residues. The V segment lost 0 bases and the J segment 3 bases; nucleotides outside the gene matches: 17. CDR1 and CDR2 from the germline V gene are SGHDN and FVKESK.

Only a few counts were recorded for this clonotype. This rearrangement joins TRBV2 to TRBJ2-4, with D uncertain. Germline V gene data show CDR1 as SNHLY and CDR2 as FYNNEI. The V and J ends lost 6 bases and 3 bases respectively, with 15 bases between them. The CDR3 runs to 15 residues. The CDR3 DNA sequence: TGTGCCAGCAGCGGCCTTACTAAGAACAAAAACATTCAGTACTTC. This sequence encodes CASSGLTKNKNIQYF.

CDR3 DNA: TGCAGCGTTGTGTCTAGCTCCTACGAGCAGTACTTC. Protein sequence: CSVVSSSYEQYF. The chain links TRBV29-1 to TRBJ2-7; D is unresolved. Trimming took 4 bases from V and 0 from J, leaving 7 bases between them. The germline V gene has CDR1 SQVTM and CDR2 ANQGSEA. This CDR3 comprises 12 residues.

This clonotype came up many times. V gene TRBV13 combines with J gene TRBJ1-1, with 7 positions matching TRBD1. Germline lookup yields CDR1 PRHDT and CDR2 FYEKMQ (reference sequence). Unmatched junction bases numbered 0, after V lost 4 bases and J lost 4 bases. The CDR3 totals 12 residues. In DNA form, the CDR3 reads TGTGCCAGCAGCTCAGGGGGCACTGAAGCTTTCTTT. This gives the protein CASSSGGTEAFF.